Following are 8 T cell receptor beta chains from one sample sequenced in a study of blood T cell repertoires in COVID-19. Profiling relied on immunoSEQ multiplex PCR, and the TCRdb table lists in-frame clones only, not all of them. The data hold 130,000 to 150,000 clones, with about 76% observed a single time. Input material: peripheral blood. The receptors were sampled from a human donor in a cohort sampled during active COVID-19.

This clone occurred once. The chain uses TRBV10-3 and TRBJ2-1, with 8 bases identical to TRBD1. The germline CDR1 and CDR2 sequences are ENHRY and SYGVKD. The CDR3 contains 14 residues. The junction had 4 bases not matched to a gene; V was cut back by 2 bases and J by 7 bases. The CDR3 region has the DNA TGTGCCATCAGTGAGACAGGGGGGTATAATGAGCAGTTCTTC. It codes for CAISETGGYNEQFF.

This chain joins TRBV3-1 (or the pseudogene TRBV3-2) and TRBJ2-3; no firm D call. Germline assignment: CDR1 LGHDT and CDR2 YNNKEL (reference sequence). V dropped 0 bases and J dropped 4 bases, with 8 bases sitting between them. This CDR3 has 14 residues. CDR3 sequence reads: CASSQDLSPDTQYF. For the CDR3, the DNA is TGTGCCAGCAGCCAAGATCTGAGCCCAGATACGCAGTATTTT.

This clone came up once. This chain links TRBV11-2 with TRBJ2-7; 15 bases agree with TRBD2. The CDR3 length is 18 residues. Germline lookup yields CDR1 SGHAT and CDR2 FQNNGV. J lost 6 bases, V lost 4 bases, and 13 bases had no gene match. The CDR3 nucleotides read TGTGCCAGCAGCTCCGGACTTTCGTGGACTAGCGGGAGGGGCGAGCAGTACTTC. This codes for CASSSGLSWTSGRGEQYF.

The chain employs TRBV21-1 and TRBJ2-1; TRBD1, the table's D call, was not compared with the DNA. TRBV21-1 is assigned pseudogene status. The CDR3 spans 15 residues. The CDR3 loop reads CASESAGPPYSEQFF. The DNA for the CDR3 is TGTGCCAGCGAAAGCGCAGGGCCCCCCTACTCTGAGCAGTTCTTC.

The chain uses TRBV10-3 and TRBJ2-1; D is perhaps TRBD1 (5 bases). The germline CDR1 and CDR2 sequences are ENHRY and SYGVKD. V dropped 6 bases and J dropped 7 bases, with 16 bases sitting between them. The length of the CDR3 is 14 residues. CDR3 nucleotides: TGTGCCATCAGCGCCGGTGGGGCAGAAAATGAGCAGTTCTTC. The encoded protein is CAISAGGAENEQFF.

The chain couples TRBV6-5 to TRBJ2-7; tentatively, D is TRBD1 (5 bases). V shed 2 bases and J shed 3 bases, with 11 bases lying between them. CDR1 and CDR2 from the germline V gene are MNHEY and SVGAGI. The CDR3 spans 14 residues. CDR3: CASSYVGLSYEQYF. The CDR3 bases are TGTGCCAGCAGTTACGTGGGGCTTAGCTACGAGCAGTACTTC.

The chain recombines TRBV5-1 with TRBJ2-5, with D perhaps TRBD1 (5 bases). V was clipped by 5 bases and J by 2 bases, with 13 bases between them. The germline V gene encodes CDR1 SGHRS and CDR2 YFSETQ. This CDR3 is 14 amino acids long. For the CDR3, the DNA is TGCGCCAGCAGGGAAGGGGTGAGTCAAGAGACCCAGTACTTC. Translated: CASREGVSQETQYF.

The chain's CDR3 is CASSPRTGAYEQYF. Written as DNA, the CDR3 is TGTGCCAGCAGTCCCCGGACAGGTGCCTACGAGCAGTACTTC. The chain carries TRBV6-5 and TRBJ2-7; 7 bases are a match to TRBD1. Unmatched junction bases numbered 6, after V lost 5 bases and J lost 2 bases. The CDR3 covers 14 residues. Germline V CDR1 and CDR2: MNHEY, SVGAGI.